A single sample is the source of the 29 T cell receptor beta chains below, sequenced in a study of neurological immune-mediated disorders. MiXCR, applied by TCRdb to the 5' RACE reads, yields one record per CDR3 protein. The sample lists around 64,000 distinct CDR3 sequences, roughly 3.1% occurring once. Sequencing was done on a sample of PBMCs. These receptor sequences come from a woman in her 50s with multiple sclerosis.

This clonotype was found many times. The chain carries TRBV10-3 and TRBJ2-3; TRBD2 matches at 11 bases. Germline CDR1 ENHRY, CDR2 SYGVKD. The CDR3 consists of 17 residues. Losses at the gene ends were 5 bases for V and 0 bases for J; bases not matched to a gene: 7. CDR3 coding DNA: TGTGCCATCAGTCTTCCCCTAGCGGGGGGTAGCACAGATACGCAGTATTTT. Translating it yields CAISLPLAGGSTDTQYF.

This clonotype was observed at least ten times. The chain couples TRBV6-1 to TRBJ1-5; D is possibly TRBD1 (6 bases). The CDR3 is made up of 14 amino acids. The V gene lost 2 bases and the J gene lost 5 bases, with 10 bases spanning the gap. The germline V gene has CDR1 MNHNS and CDR2 SASEGT. The CDR3 is CASSELTGYQPQHF. CDR3 bases: TGTGCCAGCAGTGAATTGACAGGTTATCAGCCCCAGCATTTT.

At least ten counts were recorded for this clonotype. The rearrangement links TRBV20-1 to TRBJ2-1; D ambiguous. Germline V CDR1 and CDR2: DFQATT, SNEGSKA (reference sequence). This CDR3 is 16 amino acids long. The V end lost 3 bases, the J end lost 3 bases, and 18 bases lay between the germline ends. CDR3 loop: CSARPATRIIYNEQFF. The DNA for the CDR3 is TGCAGTGCTAGGCCCGCCACGCGAATCATCTACAATGAGCAGTTCTTC.

At least ten counts were recorded for this clonotype. The chain is built from TRBV4-3 and TRBJ2-7; 7 bases are a match to TRBD1. Per germline, CDR1 LGHNA and CDR2 YSLEER. This CDR3 contains 15 residues. Unmatched junction bases numbered 7, after V lost 5 bases and J lost 0 bases. The CDR3 here is CASSLTGTVSYEQYV. As DNA, the CDR3 is TGCGCCAGCAGCTTGACCGGGACAGTCTCCTACGAGCAGTACGTC.

In its sample, this clonotype was seen many times. V is TRBV7-8 and J is TRBJ2-5; TRBD2 matches at 7 bases. Germline CDR1 SGHVS, CDR2 FQNEAQ. With 5 bases clipped from V and 5 bases from J, the junction kept 14 bases outside the gene matches. This CDR3 contains 16 residues. The CDR3 loop reads CASSPTSLAAAETQYF. CDR3 bases: TGTGCCAGCAGCCCCACGAGTCTAGCGGCAGCGGAGACCCAGTACTTC.

A few counts support this clonotype. A junction end diverges from the germline sequence, so it may reflect a read error. This sequence joins TRBV7-2 and TRBJ2-3, with D unclear. Germline values: CDR1 SGHTA, CDR2 FQGNSA. The CDR3 is 11 residues long. CDR3 sequence (DNA): TGTGCCAGCAGCTTCACATATACGCAGTATTTT. It translates to CASSFTYTQYF. The entire variable domain, with the rest obtained from reference TRBV7-2 and TRBJ2-3, is as follows: GAGVSQSPSNKVTEKGKDVELRCDPISGHTALYWYRQSLGQGLEFLIYFQGNSAPDKSGLPSDRFSAERTGGSVSTLTIQRTQQEDSAVYLCASSFTYTQYFGPGTRLTVL.

This clonotype was seen many times. This sequence joins TRBV12-3 or TRBV12-4 and TRBJ1-1; D is possibly TRBD1 (5 bases). The CDR3 runs to 14 residues. V was cut by 1 base and J by 4 bases, with 10 bases left in between. CDR3 region: CASSLVGVGTEAFF. The CDR3, as DNA: TGTGCCAGCAGTTTAGTAGGGGTTGGCACTGAAGCTTTCTTT.

Ten or more counts support this clonotype. V usage is TRBV5-6 and J usage is TRBJ2-1; possible D gene TRBD2, 5 bases. The V gene's germline CDR1 is SGHDT and CDR2 YYEEEE. The V end lost 5 bases, the J end lost 6 bases, and 15 bases lay between the germline ends. This CDR3 has 14 amino acids. CDR3 loop: CASRLGRASNEQFF. CDR3 nucleotide sequence: TGTGCCAGCAGACTAGGTCGGGCGAGCAATGAGCAGTTCTTC.

This clonotype has ten or more counts. The chain carries TRBV27 and TRBJ1-1; D gene unclear. The V and J ends lost 5 bases and 5 bases respectively, with 12 bases between them. The V gene's germline CDR1 is MNHEY and CDR2 SMNVEV (reference sequence). CDR3 length: 13 residues. Here the CDR3 reads CASSVTSKTEAFF. CDR3 sequence (DNA): TGTGCCAGCAGTGTAACCTCAAAAACTGAAGCTTTCTTT.

This clonotype was detected many times. The genes are TRBV29-1 and TRBJ2-5, with D uncertain. This CDR3 has 11 residues. Germline V gives CDR1 SQVTM, CDR2 ANQGSEA. Trimming removed 0 bases from V and 7 bases from J, with 6 bases in between. Written as DNA, the CDR3 is TGCAGCGTTGAAGAGAAAGGGACCCAGTACTTC. This gives the protein CSVEEKGTQYF.

This clonotype was counted at least ten times. The gene calls are TRBV7-2 and TRBJ1-3; 7 nucleotides line up with TRBD1. The CDR3 covers 13 residues. V lost 5 bases, J lost 5 bases, and 3 bases stayed unmatched. Germline lookup yields CDR1 SGHTA and CDR2 FQGNSA. This CDR3 is CASSRGQRNTIYF. DNA of the CDR3: TGTGCCAGCAGCCGGGGACAGAGAAACACCATATATTTT.

This clonotype was counted at least ten times. For the CDR3, the DNA is TGTGCCAGCAAGGGAACACTCACAGATACGCAGTATTTT. It codes for CASKGTLTDTQYF. The J gene is TRBJ2-3, the V gene TRBV7-2; D is unclear. The CDR3 is 13 residues long. Trimming removed 7 bases at V and 2 bases at J, with 10 bases between. The germline V gene encodes CDR1 SGHTA and CDR2 FQGNSA. Variable domain in full (rest from reference TRBV7-2 and TRBJ2-3): GAGVSQSPSNKVTEKGKDVELRCDPISGHTALYWYRQSLGQGLEFLIYFQGNSAPDKSGLPSDRFSAERTGGSVSTLTIQRTQQEDSAVYLCASKGTLTDTQYFGPGTRLTVL.

There are many counts of this clonotype. The rearrangement uses TRBV4-2 and TRBJ2-4; 9 bases fit TRBD1. With 5 bases clipped from V and 0 bases from J, the junction kept 5 bases outside the gene matches. Per germline, CDR1 LGHNA and CDR2 YNFKEQ. CDR3 size: 16 residues. CDR3 sequence reads: CASSIDRGGAKNIQYF. The CDR3 region has the DNA TGTGCCAGCAGCATCGACAGGGGGGGAGCCAAAAACATTCAGTACTTC.

This clonotype was recorded at least ten times. The chain links TRBV20-1 to TRBJ1-6, with D uncertain. V was trimmed by 4 bases and J by 6 bases, leaving 10 bases between them. From germline, CDR1 is DFQATT and CDR2 SNEGSKA (reference sequence). The CDR3 length is 13 residues. The CDR3 DNA reads TGCAGTGCTACCCAAGGATTTAATTCACCCCTCCACTTT. Translated, it gives CSATQGFNSPLHF.

This clonotype was observed at least ten times. This rearrangement joins TRBV5-4 to TRBJ2-3; D possibly corresponds to TRBD2 (6 bases). The germline V and J ends were trimmed by 3 bases and 11 bases, with 16 bases remaining between them. Germline loops: CDR1 SGHNT, CDR2 YYREEE (reference sequence). This CDR3 has 13 residues. CDR3 region: CASSSRGWGEQYF. CDR3 DNA sequence: TGTGCCAGCAGCTCCCGCGGGTGGGGGGAGCAGTATTTT.

Ten or more counts support this clonotype. The chain carries TRBV12-3 or TRBV12-4 and TRBJ1-1; D is unresolved. V was cut by 3 bases and J by 3 bases, with 20 bases left in between. This CDR3 comprises 17 residues. The CDR3 sequence is CASSFPLVAGKDTEAFF. The CDR3 DNA reads TGTGCCAGCAGTTTTCCGTTGGTAGCCGGAAAGGACACTGAAGCTTTCTTT.

This clonotype occurred many times. This sequence joins TRBV7-9 and TRBJ2-7; TRBD2 matches at 11 bases. J lost 5 bases, V lost 5 bases, and 8 bases had no gene match. CDR1 is SEHNR, CDR2 FQNEAQ, per germline (reference sequence). The CDR3 runs 15 residues. The CDR3 loop is CASSPSGRFSHEQYF. CDR3 DNA sequence: TGTGCCAGCAGCCCTAGCGGGAGGTTTTCCCACGAGCAGTACTTC.

In its sample, this clonotype was seen many times. The chain carries TRBV20-1 and TRBJ2-1, with 15 bases fitting TRBD2. CDR1 DFQATT and CDR2 SNEGSKA come from the germline V gene (reference sequence). There are 15 residues in the CDR3. J gave up 10 bases and V 6 bases, and 10 bases lay outside the gene matches. Here the CDR3 reads CSAPRTSGRAQEQFF. CDR3 nucleotide sequence: TGCAGTGCACCTCGGACTAGCGGGAGGGCCCAGGAGCAGTTCTTC.

The sample holds many counts of this clonotype. The chain couples TRBV20-1 to TRBJ2-1; TRBD2 aligns across 16 bases. Germline CDR1 is DFQATT and CDR2 is SNEGSKA (reference sequence). This CDR3 has 19 residues. Unmatched junction bases numbered 5, after V lost 0 bases and J lost 0 bases. CDR3 amino acids: CSARDRGLAGGTSYNEQFF. The CDR3 coding sequence is TGCAGTGCTAGAGATAGGGGACTAGCGGGGGGGACCTCCTACAATGAGCAGTTCTTC.

The sample holds many counts of this clonotype. This rearrangement joins TRBV5-1 to TRBJ2-4, with 9 bases identical to TRBD1. The CDR3 extends over 16 amino acids. Germline V gene lookup returns CDR1 SGHRS and CDR2 YFSETQ. Trimming at V came to 1 base and at J to 3 bases, leaving 5 bases not matched to a gene. The CDR3 DNA reads TGCGCCAGCAGCTTGTCTGGGGACAGGGTCAAAAACATTCAGTACTTC. This codes for CASSLSGDRVKNIQYF.

Many counts were recorded for this clonotype. CDR3 loop: CASSLWGNTIYF. CDR3 bases: TGTGCCAGCAGCTTATGGGGAAACACCATATATTTT. The rearrangement joins TRBV7-2 to TRBJ1-3; the D is unclear. The CDR3 totals 12 residues. Between the trimmed V and J ends, which lost 2 bases and 4 bases, there was a span of 3 bases. The V gene's germline CDR1 is SGHTA and CDR2 FQGNSA. Drawing the rest from reference TRBV7-2 and TRBJ1-3, the complete variable domain is GAGVSQSPSNKVTEKGKDVELRCDPISGHTALYWYRQSLGQGLEFLIYFQGNSAPDKSGLPSDRFSAERTGGSVSTLTIQRTQQEDSAVYLCASSLWGNTIYFGEGSWLTVV.

This clonotype was observed at least ten times. J is TRBJ2-1 and V is TRBV5-4; a possible D gene is TRBD1 (5 bases). Germline V gene sequence: CDR1 SGHNT, CDR2 YYREEE (reference sequence). CDR3 length equals 15 residues. The V end lost 6 bases, the J end lost 7 bases, and 20 bases lay between the germline ends. The CDR3 DNA follows: TGTGCCAGCACCCCCTCCAGGGTAAACCCTAATGAGCAGTTCTTC. Translating gives CASTPSRVNPNEQFF.

This clonotype was observed at least ten times. The V call is TRBV15, the J call TRBJ2-2; possible D gene TRBD2, 6 bases. The CDR3 is 16 residues long. Trimming shortened V by 0 bases and J by 2 bases, and 10 bases separated the two germline ends. Germline V gene lookup returns CDR1 LNHNV and CDR2 YYDKDF (reference sequence). The chain's CDR3 is CATSRDLASNTGELFF. CDR3 nucleotide sequence: TGTGCCACCAGCAGAGACCTAGCGTCAAACACCGGGGAGCTGTTTTTT.

This clonotype was detected many times. The chain carries TRBV5-6 and TRBJ1-4; D unclear. V was pared by 1 base and J by 8 bases, with 12 bases between. This CDR3 spans 14 amino acids. Germline V lookup: CDR1 SGHDT, CDR2 YYEEEE. The CDR3: CASSLQQLGEKLFF. In DNA form, the CDR3 reads TGTGCCAGCAGCTTGCAACAGCTGGGGGAAAAACTGTTTTTT.

This clonotype has ten or more counts. The chain uses TRBV20-1 and TRBJ2-1; 9 bases map to TRBD2. CDR1 is DFQATT, CDR2 SNEGSKA, per germline (reference sequence). The CDR3 runs to 14 residues. J lost 13 bases, V lost 2 bases, and 12 bases had no gene match. This CDR3 reads CSARSRLAEPLQFF. CDR3 nucleotide sequence: TGCAGTGCTAGATCCCGACTAGCGGAGCCCCTACAGTTCTTC.

In this sample, this clonotype turned up many times. An end of the junction differs from the germline gene, which may be a read error. In DNA, the CDR3 is TGTGCCAGCAGCACCGTTACCGGGACAGGGATGGATTTT. This sequence encodes CASSTVTGTGMDF. The genes are TRBV5-6 and TRBJ2-3; 9 nucleotides agree with TRBD1. CDR1 SGHDT and CDR2 YYEEEE come from the germline V gene. The CDR3 runs to 13 residues.

This clonotype appeared many times. This chain links TRBV9 with TRBJ2-7; D gene uncertain. V was shortened by 3 bases and J by 6 bases, with 19 bases between the two germline ends. This CDR3 has 15 amino acids. Germline V CDR1 and CDR2: SGDLS, YYNGEE. The DNA of the CDR3 is TGTGCCAGCAGCGCTTCCACTACACTGCCTGGCGAGCAGTACTTC. Its protein product is CASSASTTLPGEQYF. Full variable domain (missing parts from reference TRBV9 and TRBJ2-7): DSGVTQTPKHLITATGQRVTLRCSPRSGDLSVYWYQQSLDQGLQFLIQYYNGEERAKGNILERFSAQQFPDLHSELNLSSLELGDSALYFCASSASTTLPGEQYFGPGTRLTVT.

The sample holds many counts of this clonotype. The chain combines TRBV7-2 with TRBJ2-7; maybe TRBD1 (5 bases). The germline V gene encodes CDR1 SGHTA and CDR2 FQGNSA. With 0 bases removed from V and 0 bases from J, the gap between germline ends came to 6 bases. This CDR3 contains 14 residues. The CDR3 DNA follows: TGTGCCAGCAGCTTAGCAAGGGGCTCCTACGAGCAGTACTTC. Its protein is CASSLARGSYEQYF.

This clonotype was recorded many times. The chain joins TRBV7-2 to TRBJ2-1; D gene ambiguous. V lost 7 bases to trimming and J lost 1 base, with 14 bases between them. Germline V CDR1 and CDR2: SGHTA, FQGNSA. CDR3 length equals 15 residues. The CDR3 loop reads CASTPFDKSYNEQFF. DNA for the CDR3: TGTGCCAGCACCCCCTTTGACAAGTCCTACAATGAGCAGTTCTTC.